Below, 22 T cell receptor beta chains from the same sample are listed, as sequenced in a study of blood T cell repertoires in COVID-19. Profiling relied on immunoSEQ multiplex PCR, and the TCRdb table lists in-frame clones only, not all of them. The sample holds about 120,000 clones, 88% seen once. The sample was peripheral blood. Source of these receptors: a woman aged 50 to 65 with active or convalescent COVID-19.

This clone came up a few times. The gene calls are TRBV6-2 or TRBV6-3 and TRBJ2-5, with D possibly matching TRBD1 (5 bases). CDR1 is MNHEY, CDR2 SVGEGT, per germline. V shed 0 bases and J shed 1 base, with 12 bases lying between them. The CDR3 is 16 residues long. CDR3 sequence (DNA): TGTGCCAGCAGTTACTCGACCAGGGCCCCCCAAGAGACCCAGTACTTC. Protein product: CASSYSTRAPQETQYF.

The chain combines TRBV6-2 or TRBV6-3 with TRBJ2-3; no definite D call. The ends were cut back, 1 base at V and 4 bases at J, with 3 bases in the middle. CDR3 length equals 12 residues. Germline lookup yields CDR1 MNHEY and CDR2 SVGEGT. CDR3 nucleotides: TGTGCCAGCAGTTACTACTCAGATACGCAGTATTTT. This sequence encodes CASSYYSDTQYF.

This chain links TRBV2 with TRBJ2-1; no firm D call. V lost 10 bases and J lost 7, with 17 bases in between. This CDR3 contains 13 residues. Germline CDR1 and CDR2: SNHLY and FYNNEI. CDR3 protein: CAKLNARRNEQFF. In DNA, the CDR3 is TGTGCCAAACTGAACGCGCGTCGGAATGAGCAGTTCTTC.

The chain is built from TRBV28 and TRBJ1-2, with TRBD1 identical over 11 bases. Germline CDR1 and CDR2: MDHEN and SYDVKM. V was clipped by 3 bases and J by 6 bases; unmatched bases: 12. The CDR3 has 17 amino acids. Written as DNA, the CDR3 is TGTGCCAGCAGTTTCCCCGAGGACAGGGGGCATAAGGATGGCTACACCTTC. Its protein is CASSFPEDRGHKDGYTF.

This clone was found once. The chain combines TRBV4-3 with TRBJ2-4; TRBD1 is a possible D gene (6 bases). This CDR3 is built from 14 residues. Germline V lookup: CDR1 LGHNA, CDR2 YSLEER. With 3 bases removed from V and 8 bases from J, the gap between germline ends came to 14 bases. Here the CDR3 DNA reads TGCGCCAGCAGCCAGTCCCCAGGGGTATACATTCAGTACTTC. As protein: CASSQSPGVYIQYF.

This clone occurred a few times. The V call is TRBV2, the J call TRBJ2-7, with D perhaps matching TRBD2 (6 bases). The CDR3 runs 13 residues. CDR1 and CDR2 from the germline V gene are SNHLY and FYNNEI. The V and J ends lost 7 bases and 4 bases respectively, with 14 bases between them. CDR3 amino acids: CASNTGLAYEQYF. CDR3 DNA sequence: TGTGCCAGCAATACGGGACTGGCTTACGAGCAGTACTTC.

The V gene is TRBV10-3, the J gene TRBJ2-1, with TRBD2 matching over 8 bases. Looked up from germline, CDR1 is ENHRY and CDR2 is SYGVKD. V lost 2 bases, J lost 0 bases, and 18 bases stayed unmatched. The CDR3 is 21 amino acids. The DNA for the CDR3 is TGTGCCATCAGTGAGAGAAGGGTCCGGGCGGCGGGACTAGGCTCCTACAATGAGCAGTTCTTC. Translated: CAISERRVRAAGLGSYNEQFF.

The J gene is TRBJ1-2, the V gene TRBV28, with unresolved D. V lost 3 bases and J lost 4, with 9 bases in between. This CDR3 has 13 residues. The germline gives CDR1 MDHEN, CDR2 SYDVKM. CDR3 nucleotides: TGTGCCAGCAGTTTTCGGAGCCCCTATGGCTACACCTTC. It specifies CASSFRSPYGYTF.

The chain combines TRBV5-4 with TRBJ2-1; TRBD2 matches at 8 bases. Per germline, CDR1 SGHNT and CDR2 YYREEE (reference sequence). V lost 1 base to trimming and J lost 3 bases; unmatched junction nucleotides: 3. The CDR3 covers 15 residues. The DNA of the CDR3 is TGTGCCAGCAGCTTGACAAGCGGGAGCTACAATGAGCAGTTCTTC. Residues: CASSLTSGSYNEQFF.

This chain uses TRBV4-1 with TRBJ2-7; 7 nucleotides align to TRBD2. Germline trimming cut 4 bases from V and 1 base from J; bases unmatched to any gene: 10. Per the germline V gene, CDR1 is MGHRA and CDR2 is YSYEKL. There are 16 residues in the CDR3. CDR3 DNA: TGCGCCAGCAGCCGAACGCTCCTAGCGGCTTCCTACGAGCAGTACTTC. This encodes CASSRTLLAASYEQYF.

V and J are TRBV27 and TRBJ2-1; 7 bases are a match to TRBD2. CDR1 and CDR2 from the germline V gene are MNHEY and SMNVEV (reference sequence). After removal of 1 base from V and 8 bases from J, the junction contained 14 bases not matched to a gene. This CDR3 comprises 17 residues. This CDR3 is CASSLWSSGPLWDEQFF. Here the CDR3 DNA reads TGTGCCAGCAGTTTATGGTCTAGCGGCCCGTTGTGGGATGAGCAGTTCTTC.

The rearrangement links TRBV27 to TRBJ2-7; the match to TRBD2 covers 10 bases. Germline V gene data show CDR1 as MNHEY and CDR2 as SMNVEV (reference sequence). The junction had 6 bases not matched to a gene; V was cut back by 6 bases and J by 4 bases. The CDR3 has 14 amino acids. CDR3 DNA: TGTGCCAGCAGCCTGACTAGCGGGCTTTACGAGCAGTACTTC. Its protein product is CASSLTSGLYEQYF.

This clone was detected once. This chain connects TRBV3-1 (or the pseudogene TRBV3-2) to TRBJ2-2; TRBD2 matches 8 bases. Germline loops: CDR1 LGHDT, CDR2 YNNKEL (reference sequence). The CDR3 contains 14 residues. Trimming at V came to 2 bases and at J to 9 bases, leaving 5 bases not matched to a gene. CDR3 loop: CASSQKAGGRELFF. CDR3 bases: TGTGCCAGCAGCCAAAAGGCGGGGGGTCGGGAGCTGTTTTTT.

J is TRBJ1-4 and V is TRBV28; weak D call: TRBD1 (5 bases). Looked up from germline, CDR1 is MDHEN and CDR2 is SYDVKM. V shed 4 bases and J shed 4 bases, with 13 bases lying between them. The CDR3 is made up of 15 amino acids. The CDR3 DNA follows: TGTGCCAGCAGTTCCAATGGAGGGGATAATGAAAAACTGTTTTTT. Translated, it gives CASSSNGGDNEKLFF.

J is TRBJ2-2 and V is TRBV5-1; possibly TRBD2 for D (7 bases). Trimming removed 4 bases from V and 2 bases from J, with 18 bases in between. This CDR3 contains 17 residues. Germline V lookup: CDR1 SGHRS, CDR2 YFSETQ. In DNA form, the CDR3 reads TGCGCCAGCAGCAGGGGGGGACAAATCTTCAACACCGGGGAGCTGTTTTTT. Translating it yields CASSRGGQIFNTGELFF.

The V gene is TRBV4-1, the J gene TRBJ2-2; TRBD2 is a possible D gene (5 bases). The CDR3 is made up of 16 amino acids. The V end lost 0 bases, the J end lost 3 bases, and 11 bases lay between the germline ends. Germline V gives CDR1 MGHRA, CDR2 YSYEKL. In DNA, the CDR3 is TGCGCCAGCAGCCAAGATCCGGGAATGCACACCGGGGAGCTGTTTTTT. Amino acid sequence: CASSQDPGMHTGELFF.

The chain recombines TRBV7-8 with TRBJ2-1; 11 nucleotides agree with TRBD2. The V gene end was trimmed by 6 bases and the J gene end by 1 base; junction bases not matched to a gene: 2. Germline CDR1 SGHVS, CDR2 FQNEAQ. This CDR3 has 15 amino acids. The CDR3 DNA sequence: TGTGCCAGCAGTTCTAGCGGGAGGTCCTACAATGAGCAGTTCTTC. Translating gives CASSSSGRSYNEQFF.

The chain recombines TRBV25-1 with TRBJ1-4; the D gene is possibly TRBD1 (5 bases). Germline V lookup: CDR1 MGHDK, CDR2 SYGVNS. The CDR3 has 15 residues. With 7 bases removed from V and 7 bases from J, the gap between germline ends came to 19 bases. CDR3 residues: CASKPPRGGGEKLFF. DNA for the CDR3: TGTGCCAGCAAGCCGCCCCGCGGGGGGGGTGAAAAACTGTTTTTT.

The chain links TRBV4-3 to TRBJ1-2; weak D call: TRBD1 (5 bases). The CDR3 length is 15 residues. Trimming pared 4 bases from V and 0 bases from J, leaving 12 bases between. Germline lookup yields CDR1 LGHNA and CDR2 YSLEER. The CDR3 sequence is CASSPAGGSNYGYTF. The CDR3 DNA reads as TGCGCCAGCAGCCCAGCCGGGGGTTCTAACTATGGCTACACCTTC.

The chain recombines TRBV10-3 with TRBJ1-1, with 11 bases identical to TRBD1. The CDR3 totals 13 residues. Germline V lookup: CDR1 ENHRY, CDR2 SYGVKD. V lost 6 bases and J lost 6; bases outside the gene matches: 3. CDR3 nucleotides: TGTGCCATCAGACCGGGACAGGGGGCTGAAGCTTTCTTT. It codes for CAIRPGQGAEAFF.

CDR3 nucleotide sequence: TGTGCCAGCAGCTCAGAGATGGGGCCGGCCGAGCAGTACTTC. Its protein is CASSSEMGPAEQYF. V and J are TRBV5-4 and TRBJ2-7, with D possibly being TRBD1 (5 bases). CDR1 is SGHNT and CDR2 is YYREEE in the germline V gene (reference sequence). V was cut by 3 bases and J by 6 bases, with 16 bases left in between. The CDR3 runs 14 residues.

The J gene is TRBJ2-7, the V gene TRBV7-6; tentative D call: TRBD2 (6 bases). The V gene's germline CDR1 is SGHVS and CDR2 FNYEAQ. V lost 4 bases to trimming and J lost 6 bases, with 19 bases between them. This CDR3 is built from 15 residues. The CDR3 bases are TGTGCCAGCAGCTCGGCCAGTGGAGGGCCTGGCGAGCAGTACTTC. It specifies CASSSASGGPGEQYF.